These 8 T cell receptor beta chains were sequenced from one sample in a study of cytomegalovirus exposure and HLA in healthy donors (dated by TCRdb to the late 2010s). Receptor amplification or capture employed the immunoSEQ multiplex PCR assay. For the multiplex PCR, a mixture combining 60 forward primers for TCR Vbeta segments and 13 reverse primers for TCR Jbeta segments was used. The source is immuneACCESS, and TCRdb retained only in-frame sequences with V and J called. Part of the clones is not carried over; for the studies checked, unresolved V genes explain less than half of this, and the remainder is unexplained. This sample lists approximately 77,000 clones; 60% to 85% were detected once. 4% to 5.5% of the sample rests with the top ten. Source material: PBMCs. The receptor set was obtained from a man aged 35-49 years in good health and CMV-seronegative.

The chain carries TRBV2 and TRBJ1-1; a weak D match, TRBD1 (6 bases). CDR3 length: 13 residues. CDR1 is SNHLY, CDR2 FYNNEI, per germline. Trimming removed 5 bases at V and 5 bases at J, with 12 bases between. The DNA of the CDR3 is TGTGCCAGCAGTTACAGGGTATCAACTGAAGCTTTCTTT. This sequence encodes CASSYRVSTEAFF.

This clone was observed a handful of times. This chain uses TRBV5-6 with TRBJ1-2; tentative D call: TRBD1 (5 bases). Germline V lookup: CDR1 SGHDT, CDR2 YYEEEE. The CDR3 loop spans 16 amino acids. Trimming took 4 bases from V and 0 from J, leaving 16 bases between them. CDR3 loop: CASSIGAGLANYGYTF. DNA of the CDR3: TGTGCCAGCAGCATTGGGGCAGGTCTAGCTAACTATGGCTACACCTTC.

The rearrangement uses TRBV18 and TRBJ1-1, with a weak D call TRBD1 (6 bases). Germline CDR1 KGHSH, CDR2 LQKENI. V was pared by 1 base and J by 0 bases, with 12 bases between. The CDR3 totals 16 residues. As DNA, the CDR3 is TGTGCCAGCTCACCACGCGAACAGGGAATGAACACTGAAGCTTTCTTT. It encodes CASSPREQGMNTEAFF.

The genes are TRBV6-5 and TRBJ2-7; maybe TRBD1 (6 bases). V lost 6 bases and J 6 bases, leaving 21 bases between the germline ends. The germline V gene has CDR1 MNHEY and CDR2 SVGAGI. The CDR3 consists of 15 residues. This CDR3 reads CASSPLGTGTREQYF. CDR3 sequence (DNA): TGTGCCAGCAGCCCCCTAGGAACAGGGACGCGCGAGCAGTACTTC.

The sample holds a few counts of this clone. The chain couples TRBV5-1 to TRBJ2-3; D possibly corresponds to TRBD2 (5 bases). The germline V and J ends were trimmed by 0 bases and 4 bases, with 12 bases remaining between them. Germline lookup yields CDR1 SGHRS and CDR2 YFSETQ. CDR3 length equals 15 residues. The CDR3 region is CASSLEGVRADTQYF. The CDR3 DNA reads as TGCGCCAGCAGCTTGGAGGGAGTACGGGCAGATACGCAGTATTTT. Using reference TRBV5-1 and TRBJ2-3 for the parts outside the CDR3, the full variable domain is KAGVTQTPRYLIKTRGQQVTLSCSPISGHRSVSWYQQTPGQGLQFLFEYFSETQRNKGNFPGRFSGRQFSNSRSEMNVSTLELGDSALYLCASSLEGVRADTQYFGPGTRLTVL.

This chain joins TRBV5-1 and TRBJ2-2, with no clear D. V lost 3 bases, J lost 3 bases, and 6 bases lay in between. Germline lookup yields CDR1 SGHRS and CDR2 YFSETQ. The CDR3 loop spans 13 amino acids. CDR3 amino acids: CASSSSYTGELFF. The DNA of the CDR3 is TGCGCCAGCAGCTCCTCCTACACCGGGGAGCTGTTTTTT.

This clone was recorded a few times. The chain links TRBV27 to TRBJ1-5; D not resolved. Germline values: CDR1 MNHEY, CDR2 SMNVEV (reference sequence). The CDR3 consists of 15 residues. Trimming took 5 bases from V and 6 from J, leaving 17 bases between them. The CDR3 DNA reads as TGTGCCAGCAGTCTCACCGGGTTATTGAGTCAGCCCCAGCATTTT. Translated: CASSLTGLLSQPQHF.

The chain combines TRBV7-9 with TRBJ2-7; a possible D gene is TRBD1 (8 bases). V lost 5 bases and J 4 bases, leaving 21 bases between the germline ends. The CDR3 covers 16 residues. The germline V gene has CDR1 SEHNR and CDR2 FQNEAQ (reference sequence). CDR3 protein: CASSPGGGSSRYEQYF. The CDR3 DNA reads TGTGCCAGCAGCCCAGGGGGCGGGAGCTCAAGATACGAGCAGTACTTC.